A selection of T cell receptor beta chains follows, all from one sample in a study of OX40 agonist ivuxolimab in advanced cancers. Some clones are missing from TCRdb's copy, which holds only in-frame ones; the method was immunoSEQ multiplex PCR. The sample has about 160,000 clones; approximately 94% are singletons. Source: CD4+ or CD8+ T cells sorted from blood, taken in a trial of the OX40 agonist ivuxolimab. These receptors originate from an adult with an advanced solid tumor such as melanoma, head and neck, liver or kidney cancer. The CDR3 runs from the conserved cysteine through the conserved F or W. The D gene is left open where the match is weak. Expanded clones are given a class, and other clones once, few, many or no size at all.

>TRBJ1-2|few|TRBV7-9|-
TGTGCCAGCAGCCCGACGGGGGGAACTTACGGCTACACCTTC
CASSPTGGTYGYTF
>TRBJ1-4|-|TRBV6-1|TRBD1
TGTGCCAGCAGCGGGACAGTTGGGGGTGAAAAACTGTTTTTT
CASSGTVGGEKLFF
>TRBJ2-3|-|TRBV4-2|TRBD2
TGTGCCAGCAGCCAAGATAAGCGGGACACAGATACGCAGTATTTT
CASSQDKRDTDTQYF
>TRBJ1-5|few|TRBV4-1|-
TGCGCCAGCAGCCAACCAGTCAGAAATCAGCCCCAGCATTTT
CASSQPVRNQPQHF
>TRBJ2-3|-|TRBV19|-
TGTGCCAGTAGTTCGGATACGCAGTATTTT
CASSSDTQYF
>TRBJ2-7|-|TRBV5-1|-
TGCGCCAGCAGCTTGGGGGCGGGACATTACGAGCAGTACTTC
CASSLGAGHYEQYF
>TRBJ1-6|-|TRBV5-5|-
TGTGCCAGCAGCTTAACAGTCCTTAATTCACCCCTCCACTTT
CASSLTVLNSPLHF
>TRBJ2-7|-|TRBV28|-
TGTGCCAGCAGTTTTCAGGGAAACTCCTACGAGCAGTACTTC
CASSFQGNSYEQYF
>TRBJ2-7|-|TRBV19|-
TGTGCCAGTAGTCCTACCCGGAGCTCCTACGAGCAGTACTTC
CASSPTRSSYEQYF
>TRBJ1-5|-|TRBV30|-
TGTGCCTGGAGCAACCTCGGCCAGCCCCAGCATTTT
CAWSNLGQPQHF
>TRBJ2-3|-|TRBV18|-
TGTGCCAGCTCACCTCCCTTAGGTTCTTCCACAGATACGCAGTATTTT
CASSPPLGSSTDTQYF
>TRBJ1-6|-|TRBV6-6|-
TGTGCCGCGTGCGGGGAAAATTACTCCTATAATTCACCCCTCCACTTT
CAACGENYSYNSPLHF
>TRBJ2-1|-|TRBV5-8|TRBD2
TGTGCCAGCAGCTTGGCTCACCTAGCGGGGGGGGATGAGCAGTTCTTC
CASSLAHLAGGDEQFF
>TRBJ1-2|few|TRBV7-2|-
TGTGCCAGCAGCTTAGATGGGGTCGATGGCTACACCTTC
CASSLDGVDGYTF
>TRBJ2-5|-|TRBV5-6|-
TGTGCCAGCAGCTTGGTAAGGCACCTGGGGGAGACCCAGTACTTC
CASSLVRHLGETQYF
>TRBJ1-4|-|TRBV5-1|-
TGCGCCAGCAGATCCCTCGGGGGCGGGAATGAAAAACTGTTTTTT
CASRSLGGGNEKLFF
>TRBJ1-2|-|TRBV6-5|TRBD1
TGTGCCAGCAGTTACTCCGCCGGGACAGGGGGCTTTGGCTACACCTTC
CASSYSAGTGGFGYTF
>TRBJ2-7|-|TRBV9|-
TGTGCCAGCAGCGTAGAGCCCTGGGGGAGCTCCTACGAGCAGTACTTC
CASSVEPWGSSYEQYF